Listed here is a single TCR beta chain. Its recognized antigen is unknown. No much larger clonotype is one base removed from it; base qualities were not supplied. In total, 630 or so healthy bone marrow donors made up the cohort. At the time of sampling, all cohort members were nominally healthy, though unrecorded immune exposures were likely present. The donor tested CMV seropositive and was one of the 289 seropositive cohort members. Every donor gave a peripheral blood sample, and the peripheral blood mononuclear cells from that sample were used for TCR beta sequencing. Genomic DNA was extracted from the blood cell samples with the Qiagen DNeasy Blood Extraction Kit. Trimming at the junction amounts to 0 bases on V and 5 bases on J, and the germline ends lie 16 bases apart. The CDR3 sequence holds 15 residues, the cysteine and phenylalanine included. The kept DNA is CDR3 alone, 45 bases in frame from the first base. CDR1 and CDR2 are read off the germline V gene as SQVTM and ANQGSEA.

These data are taken from a study of cytomegalovirus exposure and HLA in healthy donors (dated by TCRdb to 2017 to 2019). A note on the overall study: An earlier analysis of approximately 590 of the donors reported 276 Gb of sequence data and 117 million unique TCR beta sequences from about 200 million T cells. An early release covering about 600 HLA-typed donors comprised about 290 gigabases of sequencing data and about 90 million unique TCR sequences. Of the approximately 370 genotyped donors, less than 85% were placed in the genetic ancestry cluster associated with self-reported Caucasian donors. The aim of the study was to test whether cataloging public T cell receptors could identify signatures of past pathogen exposure. The study profiled the T cell repertoires of more than 500 subjects by immunosequencing and related them to cytomegalovirus serostatus. Along with the approximately 620-subject first cohort, a separate validation cohort of over a hundred different subjects was used. The study combined high-throughput TCR immunosequencing, statistical association of individual TCRs with disease status, and machine learning to predict cytomegalovirus infection status. A later analysis re-examined previously published TCR beta repertoires from several hundred donors and added high-resolution HLA genotyping to investigate patterns of TCR occurrence. In the later analysis, no new phenotypic data were used to find candidate immune exposures; instead, reliance was placed on TCR beta sequences and their occurrence across donors. An earlier analysis of approximately 630 of the donors applied high-throughput TCR beta sequencing to assess whether each TCR beta V gene segment acted as functional or pseudogenic. Alongside the repertoire data, information on donor age, sex, ethnicity and CMV serostatus was compiled. In a later genetic analysis, genome-wide SNP genotypes for about 55% of the roughly 700 donors were used, and that subset was treated as a discovery cohort. All discovery cohort repertoires had been generated on a single sequencing platform. HLA typing included class I and class II loci at four-digit resolution. The number of typed donors differed by locus: 629-630 for A, B, C, DRB1 and DQB1; some 540 for DQA1; around 610 for DPA1; and some 470 for DPB1. About five DR-DQ haplotypes were treated as single units for association and clustering because of strong linkage in the cohort. Among 300 to 450 genotyped donors of the cohort, an average of around 240,000 unique TCR beta nucleotide sequences were sequenced per donor, around 20% of them non-productive.

Libraries came from the immunoSEQ multiplex PCR assay. For the multiplex PCR, a mixture combining 60 forward primers for TCR Vbeta segments and 13 reverse primers for TCR Jbeta segments was used. A multiplex PCR assay on genomic DNA amplified the CDR3 region of rearranged TCR beta genes. The amplified TCR beta libraries were sequenced on the Illumina HiSeq System as 87-base-pair reads. Per the authors' processing: A later analysis tallied about 77 million unique TCR beta chains across the 700 or so repertoires, and some 10 million of those chains were shared by two or more donors. To remove PCR and sequencing errors, raw reads were error-corrected and collapsed into unique sequences using a nearest-neighbor algorithm that merged closely related sequences. Alignment of CDR3 sequences to IMGT reference sequences was used to assign V, D and J gene segments. For a sequence to be retained, a match of at least six nucleotides was required to both a V gene segment and a J gene segment. A rearrangement counted as productive if the CDR3 had no stop codons and remained in frame with V and J, and every other rearrangement counted as non-productive. Following IMGT convention, CDR3 was defined as the stretch from the second conserved V-encoded cysteine to the conserved J-encoded phenylalanine. In an earlier analysis of approximately 590 of the donors, sequences lacking an unambiguous match to a single V gene segment were excluded. An earlier analysis of approximately 590 of the donors classified V segments as functional when productive rearrangements were above 56.7% and as segregating when the standard deviation between donors was above 5%. A statistical classification framework was built to diagnose cytomegalovirus status from the catalog of TCR beta chain sequences. A later analysis assigned V and J genes by comparing TCR nucleotide sequences with IMGT/GENE-DB human TR gene sequences. A later analysis assigned CDR3 sequences and most-parsimonious VDJ recombination scenarios with the TCRdist pipeline. In a later analysis, each TCR beta chain was defined by its CDR3 amino acid sequence together with its V-gene family, and reads without a unique V-gene family were excluded. A later analysis removed nearly 600 highly shared, low-generation-probability nucleotide sequences to deal with suspected cross-contamination and a sequencing artifact. In a later analysis, a clonal expansion index was calculated for each public chain from normalized within-repertoire ranks of inferred template counts. Generation probabilities in a later analysis came from a VDJ recombination model fitted to out-of-frame rearrangements, and those results were checked against IGoR. In a later analysis, TCR-TCR, TCR-HLA and TCR-CMV co-occurrence was scored with hypergeometric tests, and a repertoire-size bias correction was applied to TCR pairs. A later analysis estimated false discovery rates by permuting HLA or CMV assignments 20 times. A later analysis grouped co-occurring TCRs with DBSCAN, adding TCRdist sequence similarity when clustering within HLA-allele-positive subsets. Repertoires with fewer than 30,000 or more than 120,000 public chains were left out of co-occurrence clustering, as were about five repertoires with anomalous nucleotide sharing. The source is immuneACCESS, and TCRdb retained only in-frame sequences with V and J called. Part of the clones is not carried over; for the studies checked, unresolved V genes explain less than half of this, and the remainder is unexplained. V, J and clone size are those of that table, while D and trimming were read from the DNA. The sample table holds fewer than 100,000 clones, of which about three quarters were seen once. In total, the top ten clones hold roughly 7% of the sample.

Points the paper makes about the study in general: According to a later analysis, TCR association rates differed among HLA loci, with DRB1 alleles showing the most associated TCRs and HLA-C alleles showing the fewest. According to a later analysis, parvovirus B19, influenza, CMV and Epstein-Barr virus appeared linked to several top co-occurrence clusters. Sequencing depth was assumed to be roughly uniform across donors in the presence/absence analyses, though that assumption may not hold. In a later genetic analysis, fewer N-insertions in productive TCRs were reported among donors in an Asian-associated ancestry cluster than the approximately 670-donor mean. In the study, 150 to 200 TCR beta chains were listed as associated with cytomegalovirus. An earlier analysis of 450 to 750 of the donors showed that most TCR beta V segments appeared in productive rearrangements either about 87% or about 30% of the time, which broadly matched IMGT annotations. It was suggested by the authors that the approach could potentially be generalized to other disease states and immunological phenotypes. A further reported finding was that TCR beta sequences accurately predicted the HLA-A and HLA-B alleles for most subjects in the first cohort. For the cohort, immune exposure information was limited to CMV serostatus. The earlier analysis of 450 to 700 of the donors excluded roughly 16 rarely observed V segments, including chromosome 9 orphons, because counts were too low. Compared with equally common non-associated chains, HLA-associated TCR beta chains in a later analysis were more clonally expanded and had lower generation probabilities. The cohort was sequenced for TCR beta chains only, and without alpha or paired-chain data the features that could be detected were limited. The sequencing pipeline was judged likely to have produced a cluster of highly shared sequence variants as a technical artifact. While some public TCRs were present in many individuals, most TCR sequences turned up only very rarely across donors. In vitro tests confirmed that three of the cytomegalovirus-associated TCR beta chains recognize cytomegalovirus antigens. When HLA alleles, especially DR and DQ, strongly co-occurred, TCR associations were difficult to assign to individual alleles. Some IMGT-functional V segments, including TRBV6-2 and TRBV6-3, could not be told apart with the 87-base-pair reads, so those segments were excluded. Specific HLA alleles were associated with 15,000 to 20,000 TCR beta sequences at a false discovery rate of 0.05 in a later analysis. V-gene and J-gene trimming of TCR beta chains was associated with a missense DCLRE1C variant in a later genetic analysis, and the association was replicated in an independent cohort. Correlated functional status among segregating V segments might reflect linkage disequilibrium, but an unknown experimental factor could not be ruled out. Cytomegalovirus status was reported to be diagnosed by the classifier with high specificity and sensitivity in both the original and validation cohorts. Most CMV-associated TCR beta chains appeared to be HLA-restricted in a later analysis, and the HLA associations seemed to be driven largely by CMV exposure. HLA typing was unavailable for some donors at each locus, so association tests used only the typed subset.

The receptor comes from a man between 35 and 55 years old in good health and CMV-seropositive. The sequence links TRBV29-1 to TRBJ2-5; the D gene is perhaps TRBD2, on 6 matching bases. The sequencing sample was made of PBMCs. The CDR3 amino acid sequence is: CSVEDRRGREETQYF. Read as DNA, the sequence is TGCAGCGTTGAAGATCGGAGGGGAAGGGAGGAGACCCAGTACTTC.